One and the same sample provided the 15 T cell receptor beta chains below, sequenced in a study of blood T cell repertoires in COVID-19 (dated by TCRdb to about 2020). The library was made by the immunoSEQ multiplex PCR assay. TCRdb re-hosts the immuneACCESS table, in-frame sequences only. Its copies lack some clones; in the studies checked, an unresolved V gene accounts for under half of them, and the cause for the rest is not known. Here the sample has roughly 150,000 clones; 84% occur a single time. The top ten clonotypes cover approximately 4% of the sample. What was sequenced was PBMCs or T cells enriched from blood (not recorded which). These receptors were obtained from a middle-aged man in a cohort exposed to, infected with or recovered from COVID-19 (not recorded which).

This clone was counted once. The chain carries TRBV30 and TRBJ1-6; no firm D call. The CDR3 is made up of 16 amino acids. V lost 5 bases and J lost 0, with 14 bases in between. Germline V gene data show CDR1 as GTSNPN and CDR2 as SVGIG (reference sequence). The CDR3 DNA is TGTGCCTGGGGCAGCGCCGCTAGCTCCTATAATTCACCCCTCCACTTT. Encoded protein: CAWGSAASSYNSPLHF.

The CDR3 sequence is CASSVDRAPSGNTIYF. CDR3 DNA: TGCGCCAGCAGCGTCGACAGGGCCCCCTCTGGAAACACCATATATTTT. The chain combines TRBV4-3 with TRBJ1-3; 7 nucleotides match TRBD1. Germline V gives CDR1 LGHNA, CDR2 YSLEER. V trimming: 5 bases; J trimming: 0 bases; junction bases outside the gene matches: 7. This CDR3 contains 16 residues.

The rearrangement joins TRBV7-9 to TRBJ2-1, with a tentative D call TRBD2 (6 bases). V dropped 3 bases and J dropped 9 bases, with 9 bases sitting between them. The germline V gene encodes CDR1 SEHNR and CDR2 FQNEAQ (reference sequence). This CDR3 is built from 12 residues. This CDR3 is CASSFGGGEQFF. Here the CDR3 DNA reads TGTGCCAGCAGCTTTGGGGGAGGTGAGCAGTTCTTC. The whole variable domain, remainder taken from reference TRBV7-9 and TRBJ2-1, is DTGVSQNPRHKITKRGQNVTFRCDPISEHNRLYWYRQTLGQGPEFLTYFQNEAQLEKSRLLSDRFSAERPKGSFSTLEIQRTEQGDSAMYLCASSFGGGEQFFGPGTRLTVL.

The V gene is TRBV6-5, the J gene TRBJ1-1, with D unclear. CDR1 is MNHEY and CDR2 is SVGAGI in the germline V gene. The V gene lost 5 bases and the J gene lost 1 base, with 8 bases spanning the gap. The CDR3 loop spans 13 amino acids. The DNA for the CDR3 is TGTGCCAGCAGTACGGGAGGGAACACTGAAGCTTTCTTT. This encodes CASSTGGNTEAFF.

This chain connects TRBV18 to TRBJ2-1, with D possibly matching TRBD2 (6 bases). Germline V gene sequence: CDR1 KGHSH, CDR2 LQKENI. The CDR3 consists of 16 residues. V was cut by 5 bases and J by 0 bases, with 14 bases left in between. The CDR3 region has the DNA TGTGCCAGCTCAGCCGGATACGGGAGCTCCTACAATGAGCAGTTCTTC. This encodes CASSAGYGSSYNEQFF. The full variable domain, its missing parts supplied by reference TRBV18 and TRBJ2-1, is NAGVMQNPRHLVRRRGQEARLRCSPMKGHSHVYWYRQLPEEGLKFMVYLQKENIIDESGMPKERFSAEFPKEGPSILRIQQVVRGDSAAYFCASSAGYGSSYNEQFFGPGTRLTVL.

The V gene is TRBV18, the J gene TRBJ1-1; D is uncertain. Trimming shortened V by 2 bases and J by 7 bases, and 14 bases separated the two germline ends. The germline V gene encodes CDR1 KGHSH and CDR2 LQKENI. This CDR3 spans 14 amino acids. The chain's CDR3 is CASSPVRETHEAFF. The CDR3 DNA is TGTGCCAGCTCACCAGTCCGGGAGACACATGAAGCTTTCTTT.

The V call is TRBV6-1, the J call TRBJ1-2; TRBD1 aligns across 9 bases. Germline-derived CDR1 and CDR2 are MNHNS and SASEGT. J lost 8 bases, V lost 1 base, and 5 bases had no gene match. This CDR3 is built from 14 residues. The CDR3 region is CASSEVGQGEGYTF. CDR3 nucleotides: TGTGCCAGCAGTGAAGTGGGACAGGGAGAGGGCTACACCTTC.

The CDR3 sequence: CASKEGLAGGPLNEQFF. In nucleotides, the CDR3 is TGTGCCAGTAAGGAGGGACTAGCGGGAGGGCCGTTAAATGAGCAGTTCTTC. The genes are TRBV19 and TRBJ2-1; 16 bases are a match to TRBD2. V shed 7 bases, J shed 7 bases, and the junction held 10 bases outside the gene matches. The CDR3 spans 17 residues. Germline loops: CDR1 LNHDA, CDR2 SQIVND (reference sequence).

The genes are TRBV12-5 and TRBJ1-2; 8 nucleotides line up with TRBD1. This CDR3 is built from 14 residues. The trim removed 6 bases at V and 8 bases at J, leaving 11 bases unmatched. CDR1 and CDR2 from the germline V gene are LGHNT and FRNRAP. CDR3 nucleotide sequence: TGTGCTAGTGGCCCGGACAGGGACTCCTGGGGCTACACCTTC. The encoded protein is CASGPDRDSWGYTF.

CDR3 coding DNA: TGTGCCAGTAGTGAGGTGATCGGCGGGGAAAAACTGTTTTTT. Amino acids: CASSEVIGGEKLFF. This chain uses TRBV19 with TRBJ1-4, with D unresolved. This CDR3 region has 14 residues. Trimming cost V 5 bases and J 8 bases, with 15 bases left between them. Germline V lookup: CDR1 LNHDA, CDR2 SQIVND (reference sequence).

The chain combines TRBV10-3 with TRBJ1-4, with a possible D match to TRBD1 (6 bases). The CDR3 spans 14 residues. Germline assignment: CDR1 ENHRY and CDR2 SYGVKD. V lost 0 bases, J lost 6 bases, and 8 bases lay in between. This CDR3 is CAISESKGDEKLFF. CDR3 DNA: TGTGCCATCAGTGAGTCGAAGGGGGATGAAAAACTGTTTTTT.

This chain connects TRBV5-6 to TRBJ1-2; unclear D gene. The germline V and J ends were trimmed by 0 bases and 4 bases, with 13 bases remaining between them. CDR3 length: 15 amino acids. Germline CDR1 and CDR2: SGHDT and YYEEEE. CDR3 in DNA: TGTGCCAGCAGCTTGGCCGGGCAGGACTTCTATGGCTACACCTTC. It translates to CASSLAGQDFYGYTF.

This clone occurred a few times. J is TRBJ2-6 and V is TRBV3-1 (or the pseudogene TRBV3-2); TRBD2 agrees at 9 bases. V lost 4 bases to trimming and J lost 0 bases; unmatched junction nucleotides: 13. CDR1 and CDR2 from the germline V gene are LGHDT and YNNKEL (reference sequence). The CDR3 totals 20 residues. The CDR3 region has the DNA TGTGCCAGCAGCCCTCACCATAGCGGGAGCGGAAACTCTGGGGCCAACGTCCTGACTTTC. Its protein product is CASSPHHSGSGNSGANVLTF.

The chain combines TRBV9 with TRBJ1-3, with D maybe TRBD1 (5 bases). Trimming cost V 2 bases and J 0 bases, with 15 bases left between them. CDR3 length: 17 residues. Per the germline V gene, CDR1 is SGDLS and CDR2 is YYNGEE. Here the CDR3 DNA reads TGTGCCAGCAGCGTGGGGGGTAGAGTTAACTCTGGAAACACCATATATTTT. Translated, it gives CASSVGGRVNSGNTIYF.

This chain uses TRBV9 with TRBJ2-5; D might be TRBD2 (6 bases). This CDR3 comprises 15 residues. Germline assignment: CDR1 SGDLS and CDR2 YYNGEE. V lost 4 bases, J lost 5 bases, and 18 bases lay in between. The CDR3 sequence: CASSKRDSRQETQYF. The CDR3 DNA reads TGTGCCAGCAGCAAACGGGACTCCCGCCAGGAGACCCAGTACTTC.